A single sample is the source of the 15 T cell receptor beta chains below, sequenced in a study of T cell clones after liver transplantation (dated by TCRdb to between 2019 and 2020). Receptor libraries were prepared by the immunoSEQ multiplex PCR assay. Drawn from immuneACCESS, this table holds only the in-frame rearrangements with V and J called that TCRdb kept. Clones are partly lost; checked studies trace under half to an unresolved V gene and leave the rest unexplained. The sample table contains roughly 67,000 clones; only one count was recorded for 80% to 95% of them. Over 0.75% of the sample lies in the top ten. The specimen was CD4+ T cells from blood, collected approximately 25 months after liver transplant. The receptor source for this set is a human patient who received a liver transplant. Following transplantation, part of the T cell population may be supplied by the graft donor rather than the patient.

The J gene is TRBJ1-1, the V gene TRBV7-8; a weak D match, TRBD1 (5 bases). In germline, CDR1 is SGHVS, CDR2 FQNEAQ. This CDR3 is 13 amino acids long. V was cut by 2 bases and J by 1 base, with 5 bases left in between. DNA of the CDR3: TGTGCCAGCAGCTTAAGGGGGAACACTGAAGCTTTCTTT. Translation: CASSLRGNTEAFF. Full variable domain (rest looked up from reference TRBV7-8 and TRBJ1-1): GAGVSQSPRYKVAKRGQDVALRCDPISGHVSLFWYQQALGQGPEFLTYFQNEAQLDKSGLPSDRFFAERPEGSVSTLKIQRTQQEDSAVYLCASSLRGNTEAFFGQGTRLTVV.

J is TRBJ2-2 and V is TRBV10-2; 8 bases map to TRBD2. After removal of 3 bases from V and 6 bases from J, the junction contained 9 bases not matched to a gene. The V gene's germline CDR1 is WSHSY and CDR2 SAAADI. The CDR3 has 16 amino acids. CDR3 DNA: TGCGCCAGCAGTGAACAAGCGGGAGTGATCGCCGGGGAGCTGTTTTTT. Protein sequence: CASSEQAGVIAGELFF.

The V call is TRBV27, the J call TRBJ1-2; TRBD1 might be the D (5 bases). Germline assignment: CDR1 MNHEY and CDR2 SMNVEV (reference sequence). Trimming cost V 5 bases and J 3 bases, with 10 bases left between them. The CDR3 sequence is 13 residues long. CDR3 loop: CASSPDSYYGYTF. The CDR3 DNA reads TGTGCCAGCAGTCCTGACAGCTACTATGGCTACACCTTC.

CDR3 DNA sequence: TGTGCCAGCAGCTTACGACAGGTGGCTTTCTTT. It codes for CASSLRQVAFF. This chain connects TRBV5-8 to TRBJ1-1; weak D call: TRBD1 (6 bases). This CDR3 is built from 11 residues. CDR1 is SGHTS, CDR2 YDEGEE, per germline. V lost 2 bases and J 11 bases, leaving 10 bases between the germline ends. Full variable domain (outside the CDR3, taken from reference TRBV5-8 and TRBJ1-1): EAGVTQSPTHLIKTRGQQATLRCSPISGHTSVYWYQQALGLGLQFLLWYDEGEERNRGNFPPRFSGRQFPNYSSELNVNALELEDSALYLCASSLRQVAFFGQGTRLTVV.

The genes are TRBV28 and TRBJ1-4, with TRBD1 matching over 11 bases. The CDR3 totals 15 residues. The germline V gene has CDR1 MDHEN and CDR2 SYDVKM. The V and J ends lost 5 bases and 8 bases, in that order; junction bases with no gene match: 7. CDR3 coding DNA: TGTGCCAGCAGTGAATCCGGGACAGGGGGAGAAAAACTGTTTTTT. It yields the protein CASSESGTGGEKLFF.

The V gene is TRBV19, the J gene TRBJ1-5, with 7 bases aligning to TRBD1. Germline V lookup: CDR1 LNHDA, CDR2 SQIVND (reference sequence). J gave up 3 bases and V 7 bases, and 15 bases lay outside the gene matches. There are 17 residues in the CDR3. The CDR3 sequence: CASTQLRGQILNQPQHF. Here the CDR3 DNA reads TGTGCCAGTACCCAGCTAAGGGGACAGATCCTCAATCAGCCCCAGCATTTT. Full variable domain (missing parts from reference TRBV19 and TRBJ1-5): DGGITQSPKYLFRKEGQNVTLSCEQNLNHDAMYWYRQDPGQGLRLIYYSQIVNDFQKGDIAEGYSVSREKKESFPLTVTSAQKNPTAFYLCASTQLRGQILNQPQHFGDGTRLSIL.

The chain uses TRBV27 and TRBJ2-2; 10 bases are a match to TRBD2. Germline CDR1 and CDR2: MNHEY and SMNVEV (reference sequence). The CDR3 spans 16 residues. V lost 2 bases, J lost 5 bases, and 5 bases stayed unmatched. DNA of the CDR3: TGTGCCAGCAGTTTAAGCGGGAGGGCTGGGACCGGGGAGCTGTTTTTT. Protein sequence: CASSLSGRAGTGELFF.

The V gene is TRBV10-1, the J gene TRBJ2-7; TRBD1 or TRBD2 may be the D gene (5 bases each). This CDR3 spans 13 amino acids. CDR1 and CDR2 from the germline V gene are WNHNN and SYGVQD (reference sequence). Trimming removed 6 bases from V and 2 bases from J, with 11 bases in between. This chain's CDR3 is CASSTGTPYEQYF. CDR3 nucleotide sequence: TGCGCCAGCAGCACCGGGACCCCCTACGAGCAGTACTTC.

The rearrangement joins TRBV19 to TRBJ1-1; 9 positions match TRBD1. The CDR3 runs to 14 residues. Trimming at V came to 5 bases and at J to 3 bases, leaving 4 bases not matched to a gene. Germline V gene lookup returns CDR1 LNHDA and CDR2 SQIVND (reference sequence). The CDR3 sequence: CASSARTGDTEAFF. CDR3 in DNA: TGTGCCAGTAGTGCAAGGACAGGGGACACTGAAGCTTTCTTT.

This chain uses TRBV29-1 with TRBJ2-7; perhaps D is TRBD1 or TRBD2 (6 bases each). With 4 bases removed from V and 3 bases from J, the gap between germline ends came to 13 bases. Germline V CDR1 and CDR2: SQVTM, ANQGSEA. CDR3 length: 13 amino acids. CDR3 region: CSVVGGLNYEQYF. The CDR3 DNA is TGCAGCGTTGTTGGGGGGCTCAACTACGAGCAGTACTTC.

The chain is built from TRBV28 and TRBJ2-2; the match to TRBD2 covers 7 bases. The CDR3 is made up of 14 amino acids. Germline V gives CDR1 MDHEN, CDR2 SYDVKM. Trimming removed 5 bases from V and 5 bases from J; junction bases left unmatched: 5. The CDR3: CASSLPSGTGELFF. DNA for the CDR3: TGTGCCAGCAGTCTCCCTAGCGGAACCGGGGAGCTGTTTTTT. The complete variable domain, with remaining parts taken from reference TRBV28 and TRBJ2-2, reads DVKVTQSSRYLVKRTGEKVFLECVQDMDHENMFWYRQDPGLGLRLIYFSYDVKMKEKGDIPEGYSVSREKKERFSLILESASTNQTSMYLCASSLPSGTGELFFGEGSRLTVL.

The genes are TRBV5-1 and TRBJ2-2; a possible D gene is TRBD1 (6 bases). Germline assignment: CDR1 SGHRS and CDR2 YFSETQ. Trimming took 4 bases from V and 3 from J, leaving 16 bases between them. The CDR3 has 16 amino acids. CDR3 in DNA: TGCGCCAGCAGCGCTCCGGGACACCTAGACACCGGGGAGCTGTTTTTT. Translating it yields CASSAPGHLDTGELFF. Together with reference TRBV5-1 and TRBJ2-2, the CDR3 gives the full variable domain: KAGVTQTPRYLIKTRGQQVTLSCSPISGHRSVSWYQQTPGQGLQFLFEYFSETQRNKGNFPGRFSGRQFSNSRSEMNVSTLELGDSALYLCASSAPGHLDTGELFFGEGSRLTVL.

The chain uses TRBV30 and TRBJ2-5, with D unclear. This CDR3 is built from 13 residues. Germline V CDR1 and CDR2: GTSNPN, SVGIG (reference sequence). V was shortened by 0 bases and J by 13 bases, with 18 bases between the two germline ends. The CDR3 sequence is CAWSVSTARYPYF. The CDR3 DNA sequence: TGTGCCTGGAGTGTGTCTACGGCCCGCTACCCGTACTTC.

The chain uses TRBV29-1 and TRBJ2-1; 7 bases line up with TRBD1. The germline V gene has CDR1 SQVTM and CDR2 ANQGSEA. This CDR3 is 16 amino acids long. V gave up 1 base and J gave up 1 base; unmatched junction bases: 7. CDR3 in amino acids: CSVEGKGTESYNEQFF. The CDR3 DNA is TGCAGCGTTGAAGGGAAGGGGACAGAATCCTACAATGAGCAGTTCTTC.

The V gene is TRBV6-1, the J gene TRBJ1-5, with D hard to call. Trimming removed 4 bases from V and 5 bases from J, with 12 bases in between. In germline, CDR1 is MNHNS, CDR2 SASEGT. The length of the CDR3 is 14 residues. CDR3 in amino acids: CASSGVRRYQPQHF. For the CDR3, the DNA is TGTGCCAGCAGTGGAGTCAGGAGGTATCAGCCCCAGCATTTT.